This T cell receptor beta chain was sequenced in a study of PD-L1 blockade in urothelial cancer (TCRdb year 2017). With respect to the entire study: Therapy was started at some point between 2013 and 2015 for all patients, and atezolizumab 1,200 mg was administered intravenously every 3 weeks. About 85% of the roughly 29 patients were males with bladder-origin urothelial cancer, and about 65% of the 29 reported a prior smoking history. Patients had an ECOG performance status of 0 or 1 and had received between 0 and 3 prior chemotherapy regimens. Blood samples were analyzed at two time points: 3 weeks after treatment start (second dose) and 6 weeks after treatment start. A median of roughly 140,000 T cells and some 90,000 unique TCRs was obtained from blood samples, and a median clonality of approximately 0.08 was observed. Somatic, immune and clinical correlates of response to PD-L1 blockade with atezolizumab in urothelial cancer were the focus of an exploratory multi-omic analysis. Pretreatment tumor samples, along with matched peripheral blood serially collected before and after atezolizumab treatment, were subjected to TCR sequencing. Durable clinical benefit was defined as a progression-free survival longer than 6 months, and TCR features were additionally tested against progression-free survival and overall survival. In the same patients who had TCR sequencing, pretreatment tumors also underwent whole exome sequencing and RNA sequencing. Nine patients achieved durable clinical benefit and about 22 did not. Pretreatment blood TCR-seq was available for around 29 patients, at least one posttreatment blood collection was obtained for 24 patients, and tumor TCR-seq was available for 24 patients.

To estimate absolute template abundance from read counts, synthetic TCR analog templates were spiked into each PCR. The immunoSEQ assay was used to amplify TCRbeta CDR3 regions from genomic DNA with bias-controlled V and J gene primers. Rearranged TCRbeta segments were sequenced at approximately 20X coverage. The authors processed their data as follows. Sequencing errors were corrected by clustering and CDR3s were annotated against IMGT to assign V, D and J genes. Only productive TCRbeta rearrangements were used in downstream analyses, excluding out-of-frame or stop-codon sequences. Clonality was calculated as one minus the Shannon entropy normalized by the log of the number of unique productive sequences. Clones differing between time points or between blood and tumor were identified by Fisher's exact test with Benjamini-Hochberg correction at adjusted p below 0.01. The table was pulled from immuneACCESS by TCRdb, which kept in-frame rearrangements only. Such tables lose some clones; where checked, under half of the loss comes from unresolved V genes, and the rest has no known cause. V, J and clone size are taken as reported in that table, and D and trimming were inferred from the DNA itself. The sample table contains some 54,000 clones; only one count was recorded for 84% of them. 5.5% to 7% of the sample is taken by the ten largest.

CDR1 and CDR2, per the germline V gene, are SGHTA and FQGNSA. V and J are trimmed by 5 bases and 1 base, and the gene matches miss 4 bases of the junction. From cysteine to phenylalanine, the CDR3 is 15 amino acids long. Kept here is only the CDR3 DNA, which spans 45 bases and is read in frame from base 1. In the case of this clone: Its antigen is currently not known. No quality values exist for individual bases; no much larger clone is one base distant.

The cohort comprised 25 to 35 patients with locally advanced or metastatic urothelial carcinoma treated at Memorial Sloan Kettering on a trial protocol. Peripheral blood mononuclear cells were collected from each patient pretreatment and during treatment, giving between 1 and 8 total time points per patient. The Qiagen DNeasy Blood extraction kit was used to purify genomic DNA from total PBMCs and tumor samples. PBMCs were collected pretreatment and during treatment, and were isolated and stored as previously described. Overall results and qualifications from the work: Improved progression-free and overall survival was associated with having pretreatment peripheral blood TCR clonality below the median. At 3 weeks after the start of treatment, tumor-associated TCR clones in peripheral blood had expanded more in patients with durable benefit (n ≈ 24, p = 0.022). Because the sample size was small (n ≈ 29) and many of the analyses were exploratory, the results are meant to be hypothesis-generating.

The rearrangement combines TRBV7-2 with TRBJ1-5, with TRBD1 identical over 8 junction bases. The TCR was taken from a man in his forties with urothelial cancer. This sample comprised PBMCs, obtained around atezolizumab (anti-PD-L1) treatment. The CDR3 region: CASSPGQASNQPQHF. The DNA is TGTGCCAGCAGCCCGGGACAGGCAAGCAATCAGCCCCAGCATTTT.